The next 29 T cell receptor beta chains were all read from a single sample in a study of blood T cell repertoires in COVID-19. TCRdb's table, derived via immunoSEQ multiplex PCR, lists solely in-frame clones and lacks some. The sample yields around 370,000 clones, 70% to 90% seen once. Sequencing input: PBMCs or T cells enriched from blood (not recorded which). Source of these receptors: a woman in her late teens or twenties who had recovered from COVID-19.

Written as DNA, the CDR3 is TGTGCCAGCAGCACAATACAGGGTAATACTGATTCACCCCTCCACTTT. This translates into CASSTIQGNTDSPLHF. The genes are TRBV5-6 and TRBJ1-6; D is possibly TRBD1 (6 bases). CDR3 length: 16 amino acids. V was clipped by 4 bases and J by 8 bases, with 19 bases between them. The V gene's germline CDR1 is SGHDT and CDR2 YYEEEE.

This clone has only a few counts. The rearrangement uses TRBV25-1 and TRBJ1-2; unclear D gene. Trimming took off 3 bases at V and 0 bases at J, with 14 bases between the two ends. The CDR3 totals 16 residues. Germline loops: CDR1 MGHDK, CDR2 SYGVNS. The CDR3 here is CASSDLTLSTNYGYTF. The CDR3 region has the DNA TGTGCCAGCAGTGACCTCACCCTAAGCACTAACTATGGCTACACCTTC.

The V and J genes are TRBV5-1 and TRBJ2-3, with a weak D call TRBD1 (5 bases). The CDR3 runs 15 residues. Per germline, CDR1 SGHRS and CDR2 YFSETQ. Trimming shortened V by 4 bases and J by 0 bases, and 12 bases separated the two germline ends. Here the CDR3 reads CASSVLGRSTDTQYF. CDR3 bases: TGCGCCAGCAGCGTTTTGGGGCGGAGCACAGATACGCAGTATTTT.

This rearrangement joins TRBV5-1 to TRBJ1-2; weak D call: TRBD1 (5 bases). The germline V gene encodes CDR1 SGHRS and CDR2 YFSETQ. The V end was cut by 4 bases, the J end by 0 bases, with 13 bases between. The CDR3 totals 15 residues. The CDR3 sequence: CASSIDRYSNYGYTF. As DNA, the CDR3 is TGCGCCAGCAGCATTGACAGATATTCTAACTATGGCTACACCTTC.

This chain connects TRBV7-2 to TRBJ1-5, with 9 bases matching TRBD1. Germline V gene data show CDR1 as SGHTA and CDR2 as FQGNSA. The CDR3 runs to 12 residues. J gave up 12 bases and V 3 bases, and 3 bases lay outside the gene matches. CDR3 protein: CASSLDRGYQHF. The DNA of the CDR3 is TGTGCCAGCAGCTTGGACAGGGGTTACCAGCATTTT. Full variable domain (outside the CDR3, taken from reference TRBV7-2 and TRBJ1-5): GAGVSQSPSNKVTEKGKDVELRCDPISGHTALYWYRQSLGQGLEFLIYFQGNSAPDKSGLPSDRFSAERTGGSVSTLTIQRTQQEDSAVYLCASSLDRGYQHFGDGTRLSIL.

J is TRBJ2-2 and V is TRBV6-1; TRBD1 might be the D (5 bases). The CDR3 covers 16 residues. The V end lost 4 bases, the J end lost 0 bases, and 12 bases lay between the germline ends. CDR1 and CDR2 from the germline V gene are MNHNS and SASEGT. CDR3 residues: CASSVQRGANTGELFF. The CDR3 DNA follows: TGTGCCAGCAGTGTTCAAAGGGGCGCGAACACCGGGGAGCTGTTTTTT.

The chain is built from TRBV3-1 (or the pseudogene TRBV3-2) and TRBJ2-7; D is unclear. V lost 0 bases to trimming and J lost 7 bases, with 7 bases between them. This CDR3 is 12 amino acids long. Germline assignment: CDR1 LGHDT and CDR2 YNNKEL (reference sequence). CDR3 in DNA: TGTGCCAGCAGCCAAGATATTCAGGAGCAGTACTTC. It encodes CASSQDIQEQYF.

The chain joins TRBV4-1 to TRBJ1-2, with a weak D call TRBD1 (6 bases). Trimming stripped 0 bases from V and 6 bases from J, with 23 bases between. From germline, CDR1 is MGHRA and CDR2 YSYEKL. CDR3 length equals 18 residues. CDR3 coding DNA: TGCGCCAGCAGCCAAGAATTGAGGGTGGCAGGGGACCTGCATGGCTACACCTTC. Its translation: CASSQELRVAGDLHGYTF.

The gene calls are TRBV19 and TRBJ2-3, with no clear D. Trimming left V 5 bases short and J 2 bases short, with 11 bases between. This CDR3 contains 14 residues. The germline CDR1 and CDR2 sequences are LNHDA and SQIVND (reference sequence). CDR3 sequence: CASSHPGFTDTQYF. CDR3 DNA sequence: TGTGCCAGTAGTCACCCTGGCTTCACAGATACGCAGTATTTT.

The J gene is TRBJ1-1, the V gene TRBV9; D is possibly TRBD1 (6 bases). The CDR3 contains 15 residues. Trimming took off 4 bases at V and 2 bases at J, with 15 bases between the two ends. Germline CDR1 and CDR2: SGDLS and YYNGEE. CDR3 in amino acids: CASSPHVGGNTEAFF. For the CDR3, the DNA is TGTGCCAGCAGCCCCCACGTAGGGGGAAACACTGAAGCTTTCTTT.

This clone was observed a handful of times. Other DNA sequences from this sample encode an identical CDR3 as well. This chain links TRBV5-4 with TRBJ1-1; possibly TRBD1 for D (5 bases). This CDR3 has 12 amino acids. In germline, CDR1 is SGHNT, CDR2 YYREEE (reference sequence). V was cut by 4 bases and J by 2 bases, with 6 bases left in between. CDR3 sequence: CASSQGNTEAFF. Written as DNA, the CDR3 is TGTGCCAGCAGCCAGGGTAACACTGAAGCTTTCTTT.

The rearrangement uses TRBV15 and TRBJ2-5, with D hard to call. CDR1 LNHNV and CDR2 YYDKDF come from the germline V gene (reference sequence). V lost 1 base and J lost 5, with 8 bases in between. This CDR3 comprises 13 residues. CDR3: CATSRVYGETQYF. The CDR3 DNA sequence: TGTGCCACCAGCAGAGTATACGGGGAGACCCAGTACTTC. Based on the CDR3 plus reference TRBV15 and TRBJ2-5, the full variable domain is DAMVIQNPRYQVTQFGKPVTLSCSQTLNHNVMYWYQQKSSQAPKLLFHYYDKDFNNEADTPDNFQSRRPNTSFCFLDIRSPGLGDTAMYLCATSRVYGETQYFGPGTRLLVL.

The chain uses TRBV27 and TRBJ1-1; TRBD1 is a possible D gene (6 bases). This CDR3 is built from 14 residues. Germline V gene sequence: CDR1 MNHEY, CDR2 SMNVEV (reference sequence). Trimming removed 6 bases at V and 5 bases at J, with 16 bases between. The DNA of the CDR3 is TGTGCCAGCAGGAGATCAGGGGAGAGTACTGAAGCTTTCTTT. Encoded protein: CASRRSGESTEAFF.

On this clone itself: The same CDR3 also results from other DNA sequences found in this sample. The V gene is TRBV25-1, the J gene TRBJ2-7; TRBD2 matches at 8 bases. The CDR3 extends over 16 amino acids. Germline trimming cut 5 bases from V and 2 bases from J; bases unmatched to any gene: 11. Germline CDR1 and CDR2: MGHDK and SYGVNS. CDR3 sequence: CASSLPGRGGAYEQYF. Here the CDR3 DNA reads TGTGCCAGCAGTCTCCCCGGGAGGGGGGGCGCCTACGAGCAGTACTTC.

The CDR3: CASSLADFYEQYF. The CDR3 DNA reads TGTGCCAGCAGTTTGGCTGACTTCTACGAGCAGTACTTC. The rearrangement links TRBV12-3 or TRBV12-4 to TRBJ2-7; D unresolved. The CDR3 is 13 residues long. V was trimmed by 3 bases and J by 3 bases, leaving 9 bases between them.

This clone was detected only once. The rearrangement joins TRBV18 to TRBJ1-5; 8 bases map to TRBD1. With 3 bases clipped from V and 3 bases from J, the junction kept 7 bases outside the gene matches. This CDR3 is 16 amino acids long. Germline V gene data show CDR1 as KGHSH and CDR2 as LQKENI. DNA for the CDR3: TGTGCCAGCTCACCTGCGGGACAGGCGTCCAATCAGCCCCAGCATTTT. Residues: CASSPAGQASNQPQHF. The full variable domain, completed using reference TRBV18 and TRBJ1-5, is NAGVMQNPRHLVRRRGQEARLRCSPMKGHSHVYWYRQLPEEGLKFMVYLQKENIIDESGMPKERFSAEFPKEGPSILRIQQVVRGDSAAYFCASSPAGQASNQPQHFGDGTRLSIL.

The rearrangement links TRBV19 to TRBJ1-1; D is undetermined. Germline values: CDR1 LNHDA, CDR2 SQIVND (reference sequence). V lost 5 bases, J lost 14 bases, and 12 bases lay in between. CDR3 length: 10 residues. CDR3 region: CASSGRDTFF. The CDR3 nucleotides are TGTGCCAGTAGTGGGAGGGATACGTTCTTT.

The sample holds one count of this clone. V gene TRBV7-2 combines with J gene TRBJ2-7; 7 positions match TRBD1. This CDR3 spans 16 amino acids. V gave up 4 bases and J gave up 3 bases; unmatched junction bases: 12. Germline CDR1 is SGHTA and CDR2 is FQGNSA. The CDR3 reads CASSSIRQGAFYEQYF. The CDR3 region has the DNA TGTGCCAGCAGCTCGATCCGACAGGGTGCATTCTACGAGCAGTACTTC.

The chain has TRBV9 and TRBJ1-2; weak D call: TRBD1 (5 bases). Trimming took 0 bases from V and 4 from J, leaving 10 bases between them. Looked up from germline, CDR1 is SGDLS and CDR2 is YYNGEE. The CDR3 is 14 residues long. Written as DNA, the CDR3 is TGTGCCAGCAGCGTAGAAGGGGCTGCCTATGGCTACACCTTC. This encodes CASSVEGAAYGYTF.

The sample holds a few counts of this clone. This sequence joins TRBV18 and TRBJ1-5; D is uncertain. The CDR3 is made up of 17 amino acids. Germline-derived CDR1 and CDR2 are KGHSH and LQKENI. V lost 2 bases and J 0 bases, leaving 14 bases between the germline ends. CDR3 in amino acids: CASSPIFLGSSNQPQHF. The CDR3 DNA reads as TGTGCCAGCTCACCAATCTTTTTAGGGAGTAGCAATCAGCCCCAGCATTTT.

This chain joins TRBV7-8 and TRBJ1-1, with D perhaps TRBD1 (5 bases). Germline V CDR1 and CDR2: SGHVS, FQNEAQ. Trimming pared 0 bases from V and 0 bases from J, leaving 5 bases between. The CDR3 length is 14 residues. The CDR3 nucleotides read TGTGCCAGCAGCTTAGCGGGGCTGAACACTGAAGCTTTCTTT. Translated, it gives CASSLAGLNTEAFF.

The chain recombines TRBV14 with TRBJ2-7, with D maybe TRBD1 (8 bases). V was shortened by 2 bases and J by 2 bases, with 13 bases between the two germline ends. Germline CDR1 SGHDN, CDR2 FVKESK. CDR3 size: 15 residues. The CDR3 DNA reads TGTGCCAGCAGCCAAAGCGGGACAGGACCCTACGAGCAGTACTTC. Encoded protein: CASSQSGTGPYEQYF.

In this sample, this clone turned up a few times. This CDR3 is CASSLGTDYSNQPQHF. The CDR3 DNA reads as TGTGCCAGTAGTCTTGGCACCGACTATAGCAATCAGCCCCAGCATTTT. The chain recombines TRBV19 with TRBJ1-5; D is ambiguous. Trimming removed 5 bases from V and 0 bases from J, with 14 bases in between. This CDR3 contains 16 residues. Germline V gene lookup returns CDR1 LNHDA and CDR2 SQIVND (reference sequence).

The table lists this clone with a count of one. The chain couples TRBV7-8 to TRBJ2-4; D uncertain. The CDR3 is 14 amino acids. V gave up 1 base and J gave up 2 bases, with 6 bases separating them. Germline CDR1 reads SGHVS; CDR2 reads FQNEAQ. The CDR3 sequence: CASSLGGPKNIQYF. The CDR3 DNA reads as TGTGCCAGCAGCTTAGGAGGTCCCAAAAACATTCAGTACTTC. Variable domain in full (rest from reference TRBV7-8 and TRBJ2-4): GAGVSQSPRYKVAKRGQDVALRCDPISGHVSLFWYQQALGQGPEFLTYFQNEAQLDKSGLPSDRFFAERPEGSVSTLKIQRTQQEDSAVYLCASSLGGPKNIQYFGAGTRLSVL.

This clone is a singleton in its sample. The genes are TRBV5-1 and TRBJ1-4, with unresolved D. The CDR3 extends over 15 amino acids. Per the germline V gene, CDR1 is SGHRS and CDR2 is YFSETQ. Trimming removed 4 bases at V and 8 bases at J, with 18 bases between. CDR3 residues: CASSVDGRSGEKLFF. The CDR3 DNA reads as TGCGCCAGCAGCGTTGATGGTCGGTCGGGAGAAAAACTGTTTTTT.

The J gene is TRBJ1-2, the V gene TRBV19; 9 bases map to TRBD1. This CDR3 is 14 amino acids long. Germline V lookup: CDR1 LNHDA, CDR2 SQIVND (reference sequence). V shed 9 bases and J 3 bases; nucleotides not matched to a gene: 8. The CDR3 DNA is TGTGCCAGCTATGGGACAGGGAATGACTATGGCTACACCTTC. Translation gives CASYGTGNDYGYTF.

This chain connects TRBV7-9 to TRBJ2-1, with 11 bases identical to TRBD2. CDR3 length equals 14 residues. Trimming removed 7 bases from V and 9 bases from J; junction bases left unmatched: 8. The germline CDR1 and CDR2 sequences are SEHNR and FQNEAQ (reference sequence). CDR3 residues: CASTVSGGAGEQFF. CDR3 in DNA: TGTGCCAGCACCGTTAGCGGGGGGGCGGGTGAGCAGTTCTTC.

The genes are TRBV7-9 and TRBJ1-1, with D unclear. Germline loops: CDR1 SEHNR, CDR2 FQNEAQ (reference sequence). CDR3 length equals 13 residues. V gave up 9 bases and J gave up 0 bases, with 11 bases separating them. The CDR3 region has the DNA TGTGCCAGTACGGGAACTATGAACACTGAAGCTTTCTTT. Protein: CASTGTMNTEAFF.

The chain combines TRBV5-6 with TRBJ1-4, with D unresolved. This CDR3 spans 18 amino acids. The V and J ends lost 0 bases and 0 bases respectively, with 15 bases between them. CDR1 and CDR2 (germline): SGHDT, YYEEEE. CDR3 in DNA: TGTGCCAGCAGCTTGGGCGTATCCACCGTAGCAACTAATGAAAAACTGTTTTTT. Residues: CASSLGVSTVATNEKLFF.